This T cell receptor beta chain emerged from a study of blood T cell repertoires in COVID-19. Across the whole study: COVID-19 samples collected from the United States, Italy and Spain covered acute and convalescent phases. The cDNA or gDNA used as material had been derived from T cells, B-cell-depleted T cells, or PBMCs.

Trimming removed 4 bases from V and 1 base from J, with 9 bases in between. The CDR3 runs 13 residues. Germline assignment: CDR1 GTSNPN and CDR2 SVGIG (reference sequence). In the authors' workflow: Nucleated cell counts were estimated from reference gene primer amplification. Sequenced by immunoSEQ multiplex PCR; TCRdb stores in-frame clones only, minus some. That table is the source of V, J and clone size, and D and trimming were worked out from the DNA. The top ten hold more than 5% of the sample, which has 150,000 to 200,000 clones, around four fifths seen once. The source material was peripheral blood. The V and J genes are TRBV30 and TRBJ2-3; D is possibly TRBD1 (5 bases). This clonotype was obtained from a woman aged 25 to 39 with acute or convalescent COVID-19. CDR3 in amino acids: CAWTKQGTDTQYF. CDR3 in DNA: TGTGCCTGGACGAAACAGGGCACAGATACGCAGTATTTT. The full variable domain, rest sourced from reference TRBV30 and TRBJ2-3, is SQTIHQWPATLVQPVGSPLSLECTVEGTSNPNLYWYRQAAGRGLQLLFYSVGIGQISSEVPQNLSASRPQDRQFILSSKKLLLSDSGFYLCAWTKQGTDTQYFGPGTRLTVL.